Listed below are T cell receptor beta chains from one sample, sequenced in a study of CD8+ T cells in alopecia areata. Only in-frame clones appear in the TCRdb table, and some are missing; sequencing was by immunoSEQ multiplex PCR. The sample shows about 4,400 clones, about 62% of them seen only once. Material: skin, obtained at week 4, from a patient treated with tofacitinib. Source of these receptors: a human donor with alopecia areata. CDR3s include the opening cysteine and the closing phenylalanine or tryptophan. D genes are given only for firm matches. The listing skips clone size in some rows; elsewhere it reads once, few, many or a size class.

v_gene,j_gene,d_gene,abundance,CDR3aa,CDR3nt
TRBV29-1,TRBJ2-1,NA,hyperexpanded,CSFGYSSYNEQFF,TGCAGCTTCGGTTACAGCTCCTACAATGAGCAGTTCTTC
TRBV7-4,TRBJ2-3,TRBD2,once,CASSLRTSGIVDTQYF,TGTGCCAGCAGCTTAAGGACTAGCGGGATTGTGGATACGCAGTATTTT
TRBV6-5,TRBJ2-1,NA,NA,CDSSYSKSSMEQFF,TGTGACAGCAGTTACTCGAAATCCAGCATGGAGCAGTTCTTC
TRBV5-1,TRBJ2-7,TRBD1,NA,CASSLGGTGPYEQYF,TGCGCCAGCAGCTTGGGGGGGACAGGTCCCTACGAGCAGTACTTC
TRBV30,TRBJ2-5,NA,NA,CAGEGLQETQYF,TGTGCCGGGGAAGGGTTACAAGAGACCCAGTACTTC
TRBV5-1,TRBJ2-2,NA,NA,CASSSRGGAANTGELFF,TGCGCCAGCAGCTCCAGGGGGGGGGCCGCGAACACCGGGGAGCTGTTTTTT
TRBV15,TRBJ2-7,NA,NA,CATSESSSYEQYF,TGTGCCACAAGTGAATCAAGCTCCTACGAGCAGTACTTC
TRBV7-2,TRBJ1-1,NA,few,CASSYQGQGRGAFF,TGTGCCAGCAGCTACCAAGGTCAGGGGCGAGGGGCTTTCTTT
TRBV7-9,TRBJ2-5,TRBD2,NA,CASSSQREPLETQYF,TGTGCCAGCAGCTCCCAGCGGGAGCCGTTGGAGACCCAGTACTTC
TRBV10-3,TRBJ2-3,NA,few,CAIKEVFGSTDTQYF,TGTGCCATCAAAGAGGTGTTTGGAAGCACAGATACGCAGTATTTT
TRBV6-1,TRBJ1-2,NA,NA,CASPGQSLGGYTF,TGTGCCAGCCCCGGACAGTCTTTAGGTGGCTACACCTTC
TRBV6-5,TRBJ2-7,NA,NA,CASSFTGIHEQYF,TGTGCCAGCAGTTTCACAGGGATTCACGAGCAGTACTTC
TRBV5-5,TRBJ2-1,NA,NA,CASSLLGAGNEQFF,TGTGCCAGCAGCTTGTTGGGGGCGGGCAATGAGCAGTTCTTC
TRBV6-5,TRBJ2-4,TRBD2,NA,CASSYSTSGVENIQYF,TGTGCCAGCAGTTACTCCACTAGCGGGGTAGAGAACATTCAGTACTTC
TRBV5-1,TRBJ2-7,NA,NA,CASRPGSLDEQYF,TGCGCCAGCAGGCCCGGGAGTCTGGACGAGCAGTACTTC
TRBV30,TRBJ1-4,NA,NA,CAWSGGGGEKLFF,TGTGCCTGGAGTGGAGGGGGGGGTGAAAAACTGTTTTTT
TRBV7-8,TRBJ1-4,NA,NA,CASSSLVGGEKLFF,TGTGCCAGCAGCTCGCTGGTGGGGGGTGAAAAACTGTTTTTT
TRBV8-2,TRBJ2-6,NA,NA,CGIMKITQSRANVLTF,TGTGGCATTATGAAGATAACACAAAGTCGGGCCAACGTCCTGACTTTC
TRBV18,TRBJ1-3,NA,NA,CASSLDSRSSGNTIYF,TGTGCCAGCTCCCTCGATTCACGGAGCTCTGGAAACACCATATATTTT
TRBV5-4,TRBJ2-7,NA,NA,CASSLGTYEQYF,TGTGCCAGCAGCTTGGGTACCTACGAGCAGTACTTC
TRBV19,TRBJ2-4,TRBD2,NA,CASSISLVGTSGRAANIQYF,TGTGCCAGTAGTATATCCCTCGTAGGGACTAGCGGGAGGGCGGCGAACATTCAGTACTTC
TRBV7-9,TRBJ1-1,NA,NA,CASSLAQGMNTEAFF,TGTGCCAGCAGCTTAGCGCAGGGGATGAACACTGAAGCTTTCTTT
TRBV29-1,TRBJ2-2,TRBD2,few,CSAWEGYSTGELFF,TGCAGCGCCTGGGAGGGGTATAGCACCGGGGAGCTGTTTTTT
TRBV7-9,TRBJ2-1,NA,NA,CASGQGVGEQFF,TGTGCCAGCGGTCAGGGCGTAGGTGAGCAGTTCTTC
TRBV9,TRBJ2-1,NA,large,CASSVEADSYNEQFF,TGTGCCAGCAGCGTAGAAGCGGATTCCTACAATGAGCAGTTCTTC
TRBV2,TRBJ1-5,NA,few,CASSAGDSHQPQHF,TGTGCCAGCAGTGCGGGGGATTCTCATCAGCCCCAGCATTTT
TRBV6-5,TRBJ1-2,NA,NA,CASSYTNNYGYTF,TGTGCCAGCAGTTACACAAACAACTATGGCTACACCTTC
TRBV7-9,TRBJ2-2,NA,few,CASSSTGLNGELFF,TGTGCCAGCAGCTCTACCGGACTTAACGGGGAGCTGTTTTTT